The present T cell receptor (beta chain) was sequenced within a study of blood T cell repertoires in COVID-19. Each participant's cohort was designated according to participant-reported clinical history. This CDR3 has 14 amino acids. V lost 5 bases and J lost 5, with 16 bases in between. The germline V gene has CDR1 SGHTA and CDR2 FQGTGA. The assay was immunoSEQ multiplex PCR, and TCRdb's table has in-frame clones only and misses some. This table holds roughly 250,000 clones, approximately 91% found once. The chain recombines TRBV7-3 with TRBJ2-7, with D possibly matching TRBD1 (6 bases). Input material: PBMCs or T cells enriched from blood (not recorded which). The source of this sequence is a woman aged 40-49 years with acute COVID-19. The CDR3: CASSPSDRSHEQYF. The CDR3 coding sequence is TGTGCCAGCAGCCCATCCGACAGGTCCCACGAGCAGTACTTC.